The rows below give T cell receptor beta chains drawn from one sample of a study of blood T cells in healthy people across ages. TCRdb fed the 5' RACE reads into MiXCR, producing one record per CDR3 protein. Among some 370,000 distinct CDR3 sequences listed, 45% to 60% were seen once. Sequencing used blood. All receptors derive from a man between 60 and 75 years old in good health. The CDR3 runs from the conserved cysteine through the conserved F or W. Fields, in order: D gene, clone size, V gene, J gene, CDR3 protein, CDR3 DNA. A D gene is named only where the DNA matches it firmly. Size is stated for part of the rows, as once, few or many counts, or as a class when the clone is expanded.

>NA|few|TRBV20-1|TRBJ2-3
CSALGATTDTQYF
TGCAGTGCCCTCGGAGCTACTACAGATACGCAGTATTTT
>NA|many|TRBV20-1|TRBJ1-6
CSARDRGSTYNSPLHF
TGCAGTGCTAGAGATAGGGGGAGCACCTATAATTCACCCCTCCACTTT
>TRBD1|NA|TRBV7-2|TRBJ2-4
CASSMGQPSAKNIQYF
TGTGCCAGCAGCATGGGACAGCCCAGCGCCAAAAACATTCAGTACTTC
>TRBD2|NA|TRBV11-1|TRBJ2-1
CASSLGGTSLNEQFF
TGTGCCAGCAGCTTAGGGGGGACTAGTCTCAATGAGCAGTTCTTC
>NA|NA|TRBV6-1|TRBJ1-1
CASRKSSGVMNTEAFF
TGTGCCAGCAGGAAGAGTTCAGGGGTCATGAACACTGAAGCTTTCTTT
>TRBD2|NA|TRBV3-1|TRBJ2-2
CASSQGSGGTNTGELFF
TGTGCCAGCAGCCAAGGGAGCGGGGGGACGAACACCGGGGAGCTGTTTTTT
>NA|NA|TRBV7-9|TRBJ1-2
CASSQGQGQGTVNYGYTF
TGCGCCAGCAGCCAAGGCCAGGGGCAGGGAACTGTTAACTATGGCTACACCTTC
>TRBD1|few|TRBV10-3|TRBJ2-7
CAIRGTGRGEQYF
TGTGCCATCAGGGGGACAGGGAGGGGCGAGCAGTACTTC
>TRBD2|many|TRBV7-2|TRBJ2-1
CASSSRKTSARRGDEQFF
TGTGCCAGCAGCTCACGGAAGACTAGCGCCAGGCGGGGGGATGAGCAGTTCTTC
>NA|once|TRBV7-9|TRBJ1-1
CASSYRGETEAFF
TGTGCCAGCAGCTACCGGGGCGAAACTGAAGCTTTCTTT
>TRBD2|few|TRBV11-2|TRBJ2-3
CAAGEADTQYF
TGTGCAGCGGGGGAAGCAGATACGCAGTATTTT
>NA|NA|TRBV5-1|TRBJ2-2
CASSLAVAGTGELFF
TGCGCCAGCAGCTTGGCTGTCGCGGGCACCGGGGAGCTGTTTTTT
>TRBD2|many|TRBV7-2|TRBJ2-1
CASSLAGGRNEQFF
TGTGCCAGCAGCCTGGCGGGAGGCCGGAATGAGCAGTTCTTC
>TRBD2|many|TRBV12-3/TRBV12-4|TRBJ2-3
CASSPRGGRTDTQYF
TGTGCCAGCAGTCCCCGGGGGGGACGCACAGATACGCAGTATTTT
>NA|NA|TRBV7-3|TRBJ1-5
CASSFAGWGNQPQHF
TGTGCCAGCAGCTTTGCAGGGTGGGGCAATCAGCCCCAGCATTTT
>TRBD2|NA|TRBV20-1|TRBJ2-7
CSASRSQVGEGEQYF
TGCAGTGCTAGCAGATCGCAGGTTGGGGAGGGAGAGCAGTACTTC
>NA|NA|TRBV7-2|TRBJ2-1
CASSLARGVRGEQFF
TGTGCCAGCAGCTTAGCCAGGGGGGTGAGGGGAGAGCAGTTCTTC
>NA|NA|TRBV6-2/TRBV6-3|TRBJ1-5
CASSSHQGGVSNQPQHF
TGTGCCAGCAGTTCTCACCAGGGAGGTGTTAGCAATCAGCCCCAGCATTTT
>TRBD1|NA|TRBV4-2|TRBJ1-1
CASSQDRGQGAGSTEAFF
TGTGCCAGCAGCCAAGATAGAGGGCAGGGGGCAGGGAGCACTGAAGCTTTCTTT
>NA|NA|TRBV2|TRBJ1-5
CASSGQVNQPQHF
TGTGCCAGCAGTGGACAGGTTAATCAGCCCCAGCATTTT
>NA|many|TRBV11-1|TRBJ2-6
CASSSGWGSPGANVLTF
TGTGCCAGCAGTTCCGGTTGGGGCAGCCCTGGGGCCAACGTCCTGACTTTC
>NA|NA|TRBV20-1|TRBJ2-7
CSASTRLRQYF
TGCAGTGCTAGTACCAGGCTGCGGCAGTACTTC
>TRBD2|NA|TRBV5-1|TRBJ2-7
CASSEPGLAAYEQYF
TGCGCCAGCAGCGAGCCGGGACTAGCGGCCTACGAGCAGTACTTC
>NA|NA|TRBV30|TRBJ1-6
CAWSGAPSPLHF
TGTGCCTGGAGTGGGGCCCCTTCACCCCTCCACTTT
>TRBD2|NA|TRBV7-3|TRBJ2-7
CASSPGTSKEIQYF
TGTGCCAGCAGCCCTGGGACTAGCAAAGAGATCCAGTACTTC
>TRBD2|NA|TRBV5-1|TRBJ2-7
CASRVAAGGHYEQYF
TGCGCCAGCAGGGTAGCCGCGGGAGGACATTACGAGCAGTACTTC
>TRBD2|NA|TRBV7-7|TRBJ2-3
CASSPGLAAPDTQYF
TGTGCTAGCAGCCCGGGACTAGCGGCCCCCGATACGCAGTATTTT
>TRBD1|NA|TRBV28|TRBJ2-3
CASSLPQGGTDTQYF
TGTGCCAGCAGTTTACCACAGGGGGGAACAGATACGCAGTATTTT
>TRBD1|NA|TRBV10-3|TRBJ2-1
CATGTGDYNEQFF
TGTGCCACTGGGACAGGGGACTACAATGAGCAGTTCTTC
>TRBD2|NA|TRBV25-1|TRBJ2-1
CASSDSKRGTHNEQFF
TGTGCCAGCAGTGACTCCAAGCGGGGGACCCACAATGAGCAGTTCTTC
>NA|few|TRBV7-8|TRBJ2-5
CASSLWRFRTRQETQYF
TGTGCCAGCAGCTTATGGCGGTTTCGGACGAGACAAGAGACCCAGTACTTC
>NA|NA|TRBV27|TRBJ2-7
CASRFRQESYEQYF
TGTGCCAGCAGGTTTCGACAGGAGTCCTACGAGCAGTACTTC
>NA|NA|TRBV20-1|TRBJ2-1
CSAGGQVDEQFF
TGCAGTGCCGGGGGGCAGGTCGATGAGCAGTTCTTC
>TRBD2|NA|TRBV12-3/TRBV12-4|TRBJ2-5
CASSSPGLGQETQYF
TGTGCCAGCAGCTCACCGGGACTAGGACAAGAGACCCAGTACTTC
>NA|NA|TRBV5-5|TRBJ2-7
CASSLSPFGSYEQYF
TGTGCCAGCAGCCTCTCCCCCTTCGGGTCCTACGAGCAGTACTTC
>TRBD1|NA|TRBV19|TRBJ2-2
CASSRGQQNTGELFF
TGTGCCAGTAGTAGGGGACAGCAGAACACCGGGGAGCTGTTTTTT
>TRBD1|NA|TRBV7-2|TRBJ2-4
CASSLGGQGMKNIQYF
TGTGCCAGCAGCTTAGGGGGACAGGGGATGAAAAACATTCAGTACTTC
>NA|NA|TRBV7-2|TRBJ1-1
CASSDQGTMNTEAFF
TGTGCCAGCAGCGATCAAGGGACCATGAACACTGAAGCTTTCTTT
>NA|NA|TRBV21-1|TRBJ2-7
CASSKALRGVRSDEQYF
TGTGCCAGCAGCAAAGCGCTACGAGGGGTGAGGAGCGACGAGCAGTACTTC
>NA|NA|TRBV10-3|TRBJ2-1
CAISESYNEQFF
TGTGCCATCAGTGAGTCGTATAATGAGCAGTTCTTC
>NA|few|TRBV7-2|TRBJ2-1
CASSFPGVALYNEQFF
TGTGCCAGCAGCTTCCCGGGGGTAGCGCTGTACAATGAGCAGTTCTTC
>TRBD2|many|TRBV5-1|TRBJ2-3
CASSLRREGRDRAQYF
TGCGCCAGCAGCTTGCGGCGGGAGGGCCGAGATCGAGCGCAGTATTTT
>NA|NA|TRBV6-1|TRBJ2-5
CASSGQRFGETQYF
TGTGCCAGCAGTGGCCAGAGATTTGGGGAGACCCAGTACTTC
>TRBD1|NA|TRBV5-1|TRBJ1-1
CASSRTGGRRGEAFF
TGCGCCAGCAGCCGCACAGGGGGCAGGCGGGGTGAAGCTTTCTTT
>NA|many|TRBV6-6|TRBJ2-7
CASSRTGTEQYF
TGTGCCAGCTCCAGAACAGGGACCGAGCAGTACTTC
>TRBD2|many|TRBV5-1|TRBJ2-3
CASSGTIITDTQYF
TGCGCCAGCAGCGGGACTATAATCACAGATACGCAGTATTTT
>TRBD2|NA|TRBV12-3/TRBV12-4|TRBJ2-1
CASKGASGGAPYNEQFF
TGTGCCAGCAAAGGGGCTAGCGGGGGGGCCCCCTACAATGAGCAGTTCTTC
>TRBD2|NA|TRBV12-3/TRBV12-4|TRBJ2-1
CASSDPGTSGYNEQFF
TGTGCCAGCAGCGATCCCGGGACTAGCGGCTACAATGAGCAGTTCTTC
>NA|NA|TRBV12-3/TRBV12-4|TRBJ1-4
CASSSGTAVGKLFF
TGTGCCAGCAGCTCCGGGACGGCTGTCGGAAAACTGTTTTTT
>NA|NA|TRBV11-2|TRBJ2-7
CASSWGGGGSYEQYF
TGTGCCAGCAGCTGGGGAGGGGGGGGCTCCTACGAGCAGTACTTC
>NA|NA|TRBV3-1|TRBJ2-7
CASSRGRGYEQYF
TGTGCCAGCAGCCGCGGCCGTGGCTACGAGCAGTACTTC